The subject of this entry is one T cell receptor (beta chain). Antigen: not known. The CDR3 sequence is 12 residues long. The germline gives CDR1 SGHAT, CDR2 FQNNGV. The V gene lost 7 bases and the J gene lost 9 bases, with 15 bases spanning the gap. The data were produced by immunoSEQ multiplex PCR, yet TCRdb's version contains in-frame clones alone and is incomplete. The sample lists roughly 120,000 clones; just under 95% were seen once. This sample stems from a study of T cell responses to AZD1222 COVID-19 vaccine. Across the whole study: Samples with a second dose at about 4 or about 12 weeks were pooled together. Study-wide results and caveats: In all cases, repertoires were sampled only after the peak T cell response. A reported finding is that nearly half of spike-specific TCRs target unmutated variant regions.

The origin of this receptor is an adult in good health. The chain uses TRBV11-2 and TRBJ2-5; tentative D call: TRBD2 (5 bases). This specimen was peripheral blood, taken on day 0 of AZD1222 vaccination. The CDR3 coding sequence is TGTGCCAGCACCATCCATTCGGGGTCCCAGTACTTC. It specifies CASTIHSGSQYF.